This T cell receptor (beta chain) was sequenced during a study of CD8+ T cells in alopecia areata. Study-level background: Treated individuals took tofacitinib by mouth, 5 to 10 mg twice daily.

Extracted RNA was reverse transcribed, and the resulting cDNA served as sequencing template. Clones were read by immunoSEQ multiplex PCR, and TCRdb kept only the in-frame ones, dropping some. Of 150,000 or so clones detected, approximately 87% appear once; the ten largest clones hold over 12%. General study results and limits: Tissue-resident alphabeta T cells belonging to normal skin likewise get sequenced within scalp specimens. Higher clonality was seen in lesional scalp than in normal scalp, especially in alopecia totalis/universalis.

This CDR3 comprises 15 residues. The J segment lost 3 bases and the V segment lost 0 bases, leaving 4 bases of the junction unmatched. Germline CDR1 is MNHEY and CDR2 is SMNVEV (reference sequence). Peripheral blood samples and lesional scalp punch biopsies were obtained from alopecia areata patients. This clone occurred once. As yet, its antigen is unknown. This TCR was recovered from a human donor with alopecia areata. Sequenced material: CD8+ T cells sorted from blood, taken at week 0. This chain connects TRBV27 to TRBJ2-7, with 8 bases identical to TRBD2. The CDR3 bases are TGTGCCAGCAGTTTATCCGGGACTAGTTTCTACGAGCAGTACTTC. This codes for CASSLSGTSFYEQYF.